The clone carrying this T cell receptor (beta chain) was seen a single time. No antigen is known for it. TCRdb's table, derived via immunoSEQ multiplex PCR, lists solely in-frame clones and lacks some. The table shows 57,000 or so clones, with about 80% occurring only once. Peptide-pool stimulation followed by sequencing identified expanded antigen-specific CD4+ clonotypes in the ViraFEST assay. Cultured cells yielded isolated CD4+ T cells after around 9 days. Subjects were given two BNT162b2 or mRNA-1273 vaccine doses. Cultures had half their medium replaced with IL-2 medium on days 3 and 7. This record comes from a study of vaccination effects on CD4 cells after COVID-19. CDR1 and CDR2 (germline): MDHEN, SYDVKM. The J segment lost 6 bases and the V segment lost 6 bases, leaving 8 bases of the junction unmatched. There are 14 residues in the CDR3.

This specimen consisted of CD4+ T cells from PBMCs cultured with HCoV-229E spike peptides, obtained after COVID-19 vaccination. V gene TRBV28 combines with J gene TRBJ1-5, with 7 bases lining up with TRBD1. The TCR sequence derives from a human donor who received a COVID-19 vaccine. As DNA, the CDR3 is TGTGCCAGCAGGAGACAGGGAATCCCTCAGCCCCAGCATTTT. This gives the protein CASRRQGIPQPQHF.